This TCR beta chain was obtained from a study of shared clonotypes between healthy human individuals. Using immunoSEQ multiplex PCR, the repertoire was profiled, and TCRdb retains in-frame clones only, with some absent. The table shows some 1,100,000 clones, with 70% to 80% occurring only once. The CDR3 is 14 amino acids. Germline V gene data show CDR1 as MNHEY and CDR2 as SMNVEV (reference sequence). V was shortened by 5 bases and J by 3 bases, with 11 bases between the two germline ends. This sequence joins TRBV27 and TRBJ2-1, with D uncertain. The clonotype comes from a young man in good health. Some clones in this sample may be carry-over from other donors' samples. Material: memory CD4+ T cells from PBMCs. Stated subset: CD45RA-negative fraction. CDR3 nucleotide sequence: TGTGCCAGCAGTCCTAGTCGGTTCTACAATGAGCAGTTCTTC. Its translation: CASSPSRFYNEQFF.